One TCR beta chain is described in this entry. Antigen specificity is unknown. This CDR3 is 14 amino acids long. CDR1 and CDR2 (germline): SGHTA, FQGTGA. Trimming at V came to 5 bases and at J to 6 bases, leaving 5 bases not matched to a gene. These data come from a study of T cell responses to AZD1222 COVID-19 vaccine. Study-level findings and limits: Baseline seropositivity characterized only a handful of AZD1222 recipients. Donors were largely white British and mainly female; clonal diversity was possibly underestimated. Repertoire collection took place solely once the T cell response had peaked. Reportedly, close to half of spike-specific TCRs are directed against unmutated variant regions.

The table came from immunoSEQ multiplex PCR; TCRdb's copy has only in-frame clones and leaves some out. The table has more than 95,000 clones, around 89% seen once; the top ten hold roughly 1.4%. Sequences were derived from peripheral blood, sampled on day 0 of AZD1222 vaccination. This chain uses TRBV7-3 with TRBJ2-2, with TRBD1 matching 8 bases. This TCR was sampled from an adult in good health. CDR3 protein: CASSPGQGAGELFF. The CDR3 DNA reads TGTGCCAGCAGCCCAGGACAGGGAGCCGGGGAGCTGTTTTTT.